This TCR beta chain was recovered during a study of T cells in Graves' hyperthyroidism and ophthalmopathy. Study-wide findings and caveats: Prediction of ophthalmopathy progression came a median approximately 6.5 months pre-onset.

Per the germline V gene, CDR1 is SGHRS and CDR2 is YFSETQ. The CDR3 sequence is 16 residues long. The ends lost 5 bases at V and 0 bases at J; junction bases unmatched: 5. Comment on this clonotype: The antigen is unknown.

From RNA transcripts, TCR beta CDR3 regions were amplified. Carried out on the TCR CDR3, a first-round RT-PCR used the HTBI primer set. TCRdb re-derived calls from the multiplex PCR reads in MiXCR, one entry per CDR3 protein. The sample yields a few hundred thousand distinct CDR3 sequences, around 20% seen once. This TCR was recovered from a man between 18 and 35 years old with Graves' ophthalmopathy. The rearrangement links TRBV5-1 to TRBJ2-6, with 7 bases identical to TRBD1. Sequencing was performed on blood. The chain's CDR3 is CASRRTGSSGANVLTF. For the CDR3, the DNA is TGCGCCAGCAGGAGGACAGGAAGCTCTGGGGCCAACGTCCTGACTTTC. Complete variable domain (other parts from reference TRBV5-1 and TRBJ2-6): KAGVTQTPRYLIKTRGQQVTLSCSPISGHRSVSWYQQTPGQGLQFLFEYFSETQRNKGNFPGRFSGRQFSNSRSEMNVSTLELGDSALYLCASRRTGSSGANVLTFGAGSRLTVL.